Listed here are 6 T cell receptor beta chains from one sample, sequenced in a study of human versus mouse CDR3 diversity and MHC coevolution. Produced via immunoSEQ multiplex PCR; TCRdb's table is partial and in-frame only. The sample records about 77,000 clones, less than 95% being singletons. Sequencing input: naive CD4+ T cells from blood. Subset defined: CD45RO-negative CD62L-positive naive CD4 T cells. Receptors originate from a person aged 25-75 years in good health.

This sequence joins TRBV7-9 and TRBJ2-3, with D possibly matching TRBD1 (5 bases). CDR3 length: 16 residues. The V and J ends lost 5 bases and 1 base respectively, with 16 bases between them. The V gene's germline CDR1 is SEHNR and CDR2 FQNEAQ (reference sequence). CDR3 in amino acids: CASSPWAGIRTDTQYF. DNA for the CDR3: TGTGCCAGCAGCCCCTGGGCAGGGATACGCACAGATACGCAGTATTTT.

This rearrangement joins TRBV5-1 to TRBJ1-6, with 7 bases identical to TRBD1. The CDR3 runs to 12 residues. CDR1 is SGHRS and CDR2 is YFSETQ in the germline V gene. The V segment lost 5 bases and the J segment 11 bases; nucleotides outside the gene matches: 4. The CDR3 bases are TGCGCCAGCAGGACAGGGCAAACACCCCTCCACTTT. Its translation: CASRTGQTPLHF.

The sample holds a few counts of this clone. The J gene is TRBJ1-3, the V gene TRBV28; 7 bases line up with TRBD1. Germline CDR1 reads MDHEN; CDR2 reads SYDVKM. This CDR3 region has 18 residues. The ends lost 2 bases at V and 4 bases at J; junction bases unmatched: 14. The CDR3 protein is CASSLATTGATGGNTIYF. The DNA for the CDR3 is TGTGCCAGCAGTTTAGCTACCACAGGGGCGACGGGCGGAAACACCATATATTTT.

The chain links TRBV6-1 to TRBJ2-7; D is unclear. Germline V CDR1 and CDR2: MNHNS, SASEGT. The CDR3 is 14 residues long. Trimming removed 1 base at V and 0 bases at J, with 7 bases between. The CDR3 DNA reads as TGTGCCAGCAGTGAAGTGATTAGCTCCTACGAGCAGTACTTC. Translated: CASSEVISSYEQYF.

The chain is built from TRBV14 and TRBJ1-2; D may be TRBD1 (6 bases). The CDR3 consists of 16 residues. With 4 bases removed from V and 4 bases from J, the gap between germline ends came to 19 bases. CDR1 and CDR2 (germline): SGHDN, FVKESK. The CDR3 here is CASSPIARDTIYGYTF. CDR3 DNA: TGTGCCAGCAGCCCAATAGCCCGGGACACAATCTATGGCTACACCTTC.

The chain uses TRBV28 and TRBJ2-7; D possibly corresponds to TRBD2 (6 bases). Deletions cut 5 bases from V and 6 bases from J, with 11 bases between. In germline, CDR1 is MDHEN, CDR2 SYDVKM. This CDR3 has 12 residues. CDR3 residues: CASSRRGAEQYF. As DNA, the CDR3 is TGTGCCAGCAGTCGCCGCGGGGCCGAGCAGTACTTC.